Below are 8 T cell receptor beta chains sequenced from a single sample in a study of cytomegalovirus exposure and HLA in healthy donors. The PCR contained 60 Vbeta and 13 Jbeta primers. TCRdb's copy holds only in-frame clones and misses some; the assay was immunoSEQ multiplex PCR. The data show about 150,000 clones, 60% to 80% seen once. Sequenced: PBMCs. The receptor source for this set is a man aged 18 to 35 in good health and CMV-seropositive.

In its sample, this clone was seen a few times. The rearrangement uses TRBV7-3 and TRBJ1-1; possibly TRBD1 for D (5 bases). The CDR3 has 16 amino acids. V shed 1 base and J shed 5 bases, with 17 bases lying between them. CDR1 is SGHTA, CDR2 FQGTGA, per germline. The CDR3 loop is CASSLRGDGTLTEAFF. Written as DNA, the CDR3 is TGTGCCAGCAGCTTAAGGGGGGACGGGACCCTAACTGAAGCTTTCTTT.

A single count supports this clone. CDR3 protein: CASSWDSWNSPLHF. In DNA form, the CDR3 reads TGTGCCAGCAGCTGGGACAGCTGGAATTCACCCCTCCACTTT. The chain links TRBV7-2 to TRBJ1-6, with 7 bases aligning to TRBD1. The germline V gene has CDR1 SGHTA and CDR2 FQGNSA. J was trimmed by 7 bases and V by 4 bases; bases with no gene match: 4. The CDR3 has 14 amino acids.

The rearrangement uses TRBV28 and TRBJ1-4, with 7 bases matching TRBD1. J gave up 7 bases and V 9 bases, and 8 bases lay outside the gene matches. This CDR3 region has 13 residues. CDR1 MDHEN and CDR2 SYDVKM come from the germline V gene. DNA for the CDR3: TGTGCCAGTGGAACGGGACAGACTGAAAAACTGTTTTTT. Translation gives CASGTGQTEKLFF.

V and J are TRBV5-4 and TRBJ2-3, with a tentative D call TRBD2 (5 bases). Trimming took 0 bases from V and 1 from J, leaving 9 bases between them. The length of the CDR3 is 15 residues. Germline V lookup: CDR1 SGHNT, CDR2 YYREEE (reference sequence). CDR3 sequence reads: CASSLAGIGTDTQYF. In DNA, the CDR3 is TGTGCCAGCAGCTTGGCGGGAATCGGCACAGATACGCAGTATTTT. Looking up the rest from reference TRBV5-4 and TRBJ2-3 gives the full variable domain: ETGVTQSPTHLIKTRGQQVTLRCSSQSGHNTVSWYQQALGQGPQFIFQYYREEENGRGNFPPRFSGLQFPNYSSELNVNALELDDSALYLCASSLAGIGTDTQYFGPGTRLTVL.

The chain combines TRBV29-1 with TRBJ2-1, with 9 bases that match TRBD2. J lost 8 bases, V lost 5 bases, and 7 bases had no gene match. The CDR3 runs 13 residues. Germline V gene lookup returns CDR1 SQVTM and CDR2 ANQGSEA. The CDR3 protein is CSVRGLARDEQFF. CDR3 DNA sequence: TGCAGCGTTCGGGGACTAGCCAGAGATGAGCAGTTCTTC.

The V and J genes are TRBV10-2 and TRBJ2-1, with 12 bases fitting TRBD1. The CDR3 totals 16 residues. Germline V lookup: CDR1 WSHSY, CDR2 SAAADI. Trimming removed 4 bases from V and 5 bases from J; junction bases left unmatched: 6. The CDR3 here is CASSARGTGGDNEQFF. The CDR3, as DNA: TGCGCCAGCAGTGCACGTGGGACAGGGGGCGACAATGAGCAGTTCTTC.

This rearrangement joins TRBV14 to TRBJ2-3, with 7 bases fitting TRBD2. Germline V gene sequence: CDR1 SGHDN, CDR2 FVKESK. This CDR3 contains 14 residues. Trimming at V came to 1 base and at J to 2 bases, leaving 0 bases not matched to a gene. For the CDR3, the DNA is TGTGCCAGCAGCCAAGGGGACTACACAGATACGCAGTATTTT. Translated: CASSQGDYTDTQYF. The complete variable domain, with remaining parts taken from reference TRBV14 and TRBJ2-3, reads EAGVTQFPSHSVIEKGQTVTLRCDPISGHDNLYWYRRVMGKEIKFLLHFVKESKQDESGMPNNRFLAERTGGTYSTLKVQPAELEDSGVYFCASSQGDYTDTQYFGPGTRLTVL.

The CDR3 sequence: CASSLVGQEAFF. Here the CDR3 DNA reads TGTGCCAGCAGTTTGGTGGGACAAGAAGCTTTCTTT. The chain carries TRBV27 and TRBJ1-1; D might be TRBD1 (6 bases). The CDR3 loop spans 12 amino acids. Per the germline V gene, CDR1 is MNHEY and CDR2 is SMNVEV (reference sequence). V lost 3 bases and J 8 bases, leaving 10 bases between the germline ends.